Listed here are 10 T cell receptor beta chains from one sample, sequenced in a study of T cells in localized non-small cell lung cancer. Measured with immunoSEQ multiplex PCR; TCRdb has only the in-frame clones, and not every one. Of about 57,000 clones in the sample, approximately 90% were seen once. The sequencing used peripheral blood, collected before any cancer treatment. The receptors come from a man between 40 and 69 years old with stage I lung adenocarcinoma.

The chain carries TRBV4-2 and TRBJ2-7; the D gene is possibly TRBD1 (6 bases). The CDR3 runs 15 residues. The germline V and J ends were trimmed by 3 bases and 5 bases, with 17 bases remaining between them. Germline-derived CDR1 and CDR2 are LGHNA and YNFKEQ. The CDR3 nucleotides read TGTGCCAGCAGCCACGCCGGGGCAGGGGCGGACGAGCAGTACTTC. It translates to CASSHAGAGADEQYF.

This chain connects TRBV5-8 to TRBJ1-1; D uncertain. V was clipped by 3 bases and J by 1 base, with 4 bases between them. The CDR3 has 12 amino acids. CDR1 is SGHTS and CDR2 is YDEGEE in the germline V gene. CDR3 in amino acids: CASSWGNTEAFF. The DNA of the CDR3 is TGTGCCAGCAGCTGGGGGAACACTGAAGCTTTCTTT.

The CDR3 here is CASSTSSRGKETQYF. The CDR3 DNA reads TGTGCCAGCAGCACTAGCTCCCGGGGGAAAGAGACCCAGTACTTC. This chain uses TRBV9 with TRBJ2-5; D may be TRBD2 (6 bases). Trimming cost V 4 bases and J 3 bases, with 16 bases left between them. Germline V lookup: CDR1 SGDLS, CDR2 YYNGEE. This CDR3 is 15 amino acids long. Full variable domain (rest looked up from reference TRBV9 and TRBJ2-5): DSGVTQTPKHLITATGQRVTLRCSPRSGDLSVYWYQQSLDQGLQFLIQYYNGEERAKGNILERFSAQQFPDLHSELNLSSLELGDSALYFCASSTSSRGKETQYFGPGTRLLVL.

With regard to this clone: The junction departs from the called germline gene at one end, perhaps through a read error. This rearrangement joins TRBV6-1 to TRBJ1-5; D unclear. Germline V gene lookup returns CDR1 MNHNS and CDR2 SASEGT. This CDR3 is 14 amino acids long. The CDR3 DNA is TGTGCCAGCAGTGAAAGAACAGAGAATCTGCCCCAGCATTTT. Translating gives CASSERTENLPQHF.

The sample holds one count of this clone. V usage is TRBV20-1 and J usage is TRBJ2-1; D might be TRBD2 (5 bases). From germline, CDR1 is DFQATT and CDR2 SNEGSKA (reference sequence). The CDR3 consists of 10 residues. V was cut by 5 bases and J by 10 bases, with 9 bases left in between. The CDR3 loop is CSALDFEQFF. As DNA, the CDR3 is TGCAGTGCTTTGGACTTCGAGCAGTTCTTC.

This clone was detected a few times. The CDR3 spells CASRGLPPRDTQYF. The CDR3 DNA sequence: TGCGCCAGCAGGGGACTACCCCCGCGGGATACGCAGTATTTT. This chain connects TRBV10-2 to TRBJ2-3; 7 bases line up with TRBD2. CDR1 is WSHSY, CDR2 SAAADI, per germline. After removal of 6 bases from V and 6 bases from J, the junction contained 9 bases not matched to a gene. The CDR3 is 14 residues long.

The V gene is TRBV10-3, the J gene TRBJ2-5, with 7 bases identical to TRBD1. Germline V gene lookup returns CDR1 ENHRY and CDR2 SYGVKD. The CDR3 has 15 amino acids. V trimming: 11 bases; J trimming: 4 bases; junction bases outside the gene matches: 16. The CDR3 sequence: CALGGWASPRETQYF. In DNA form, the CDR3 reads TGTGCCCTAGGGGGCTGGGCAAGCCCACGAGAGACCCAGTACTTC.

The chain carries TRBV5-8 and TRBJ2-5; no reliable D call. V was trimmed by 3 bases and J by 7 bases, leaving 13 bases between them. This CDR3 comprises 13 residues. The germline V gene encodes CDR1 SGHTS and CDR2 YDEGEE. In DNA form, the CDR3 reads TGTGCCAGCAGCTACCCTGAGTTGGGGACCCAGTACTTC. Encoded protein: CASSYPELGTQYF.

Concerning this clone: Since the CDR3 does not end with the conserved phenylalanine or tryptophan, this likely comes from a read error. V usage is TRBV12-5 and J usage is TRBJ2-3, with 14 bases that match TRBD2. CDR1 and CDR2 from the germline V gene are LGHNT and FRNRAP. CDR3 size: 17 residues. J lost 2 bases, V lost 5 bases, and 6 bases had no gene match. The CDR3 loop reads CASGATSGRAITDTQYL. The CDR3 DNA sequence: TGTGCTAGTGGTGCGACTAGCGGGAGGGCCATCACAGATACGCAGTATTTG.

This chain uses TRBV5-4 with TRBJ1-5, with 8 bases lining up with TRBD1. Germline assignment: CDR1 SGHNT and CDR2 YYREEE (reference sequence). J was trimmed by 4 bases and V by 5 bases; bases with no gene match: 2. The CDR3 is made up of 13 amino acids. CDR3 region: CASSRTGNQPQHF. Here the CDR3 DNA reads TGTGCCAGCAGTAGGACAGGGAATCAGCCCCAGCATTTT.